Many counts were recorded for the clone carrying this TCR beta chain. The data belong to a study of T-cell memory formation after mild COVID-19. TCRdb called the 5' RACE reads again in MiXCR, with one record for every CDR3 protein. The sample holds fewer than 35,000 distinct CDR3 sequences, 15% to 20% seen once. CDR3 length: 13 residues. Trimming stripped 3 bases from V and 7 bases from J, with 15 bases between. The V gene's germline CDR1 is DFQATT and CDR2 SNEGSKA (reference sequence). Sequenced sample: PBMCs or a T cell subset sorted from them (not recorded which). This TCR came from an adult who had mild COVID-19 (a few samples of this study predate the infection). Cell type and time point are not known. The chain joins TRBV20-1 to TRBJ1-2; no clear D. This CDR3 reads CSASQDHRGGYTF. CDR3 DNA sequence: TGCAGTGCTAGCCAGGACCACCGCGGTGGCTACACCTTC.